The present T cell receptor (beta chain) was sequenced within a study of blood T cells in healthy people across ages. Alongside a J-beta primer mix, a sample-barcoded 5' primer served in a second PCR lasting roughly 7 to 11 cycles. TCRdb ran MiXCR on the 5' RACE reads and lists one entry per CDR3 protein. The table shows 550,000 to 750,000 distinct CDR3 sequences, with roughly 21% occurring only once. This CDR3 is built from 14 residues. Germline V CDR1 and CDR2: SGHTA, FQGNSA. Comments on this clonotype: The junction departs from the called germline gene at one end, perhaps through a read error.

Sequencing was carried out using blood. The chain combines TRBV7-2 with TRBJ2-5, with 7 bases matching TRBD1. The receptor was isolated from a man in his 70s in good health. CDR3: CANSLAGGSETQYF. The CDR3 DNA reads TGTGCCAACAGCTTAGCAGGGGGATCGGAGACCCAGTACTTC.